A selection of T cell receptor beta chains follows, all from one sample in a study of blood T cell repertoires in COVID-19. The table came from immunoSEQ multiplex PCR; TCRdb's copy has only in-frame clones and leaves some out. The data contain 120,000 to 150,000 clones, roughly 82% of them seen just once; the ten biggest clones take up 4.8%. The specimen was peripheral blood. Receptors were obtained from a human donor in a cohort sampled during active COVID-19. Both conserved end residues are part of each CDR3. The D gene is left open where the match is weak. Size is stated for part of the rows, as once, few or many counts, or as a class when the clone is expanded.

j_call v_call clone_size d_call cdr3_nt cdr3_aa
TRBJ1-6 TRBV25-1 - - TGTGCCAGCAGTGATGGGGGGAGAAGGAATTCACCCCTCCACTTT CASSDGGRRNSPLHF
TRBJ1-2 TRBV4-2 - TRBD1 TGTGCCAGCAGCCAAGATGGGAACAGGGGGGATGGCTACACCTTC CASSQDGNRGDGYTF
TRBJ1-4 TRBV2 - - TGTGCCAGCAGTGAACAACCAGGGCCTGAAAAACTGTTTTTT CASSEQPGPEKLFF
TRBJ2-1 TRBV9 - TRBD2 TGTGCCAGCAGCGCGGGACTAGCCGTCCCCTACAATGAGCAGTTCTTC CASSAGLAVPYNEQFF
TRBJ2-2 TRBV18 - TRBD2 TGTGCCAGCTCACCACCGATCGGGGGGGCGAACACCGGGGAGCTGTTTTTT CASSPPIGGANTGELFF
TRBJ1-2 TRBV5-1 - TRBD1 TGCGCCAGCAGCTCTCTGACAGGGGGCTCTCGTGGCTACACCTTC CASSSLTGGSRGYTF
TRBJ2-2 TRBV18 - - TGTGCCAGCTCACCAATCTTGGCAGGGATCCCCGGGGAGCTGTTTTTT CASSPILAGIPGELFF
TRBJ1-5 TRBV3-1/TRBV3-2 - TRBD1 TGTGCCAGCAGCCGTGGGACAGGGGGCGGACAGCCCCAGCATTTT CASSRGTGGGQPQHF
TRBJ2-7 TRBV7-2 - - TGTGCCAGCAGCTTAGCGCTCGGGGAGATCTACGAGCAGTACTTC CASSLALGEIYEQYF
TRBJ2-3 TRBV23-1 once TRBD1 TGCGCCAGCTACCTTACGACAGGGAAAGGGGTTCATATAGATACGCAGTATTTT CASYLTTGKGVHIDTQYF
TRBJ2-1 TRBV19 - TRBD1 TGTGCCAGTAGTACCCTCGGACAGGCCAAATCGGCCTTGTTCTTC CASSTLGQAKSALFF
TRBJ2-1 TRBV4-1 - - TGCGCCAGCAGCCTGGGTCTTGAAAGGGGCAATGAGCAGTTCTTC CASSLGLERGNEQFF
TRBJ1-1 TRBV7-9 - - TGTGCCAGCAGCTTAGGAGGCTGGAACACTGAAGCTTTCTTT CASSLGGWNTEAFF
TRBJ1-3 TRBV28 - TRBD1 TGTGCCAGCAGTTTCACACCAGGGGGATACTCTGGAAACACCATATATTTT CASSFTPGGYSGNTIYF
TRBJ1-1 TRBV19 few TRBD1 TGTGCCAGTAGCTTCGGACAGGGGCTGAACACTGAAGCTTTCTTT CASSFGQGLNTEAFF
TRBJ1-1 TRBV7-2 - - TGTGCCAGCAGCCCCCAGCGCGGCACTGAAGCTTTCTTT CASSPQRGTEAFF
TRBJ1-1 TRBV5-1 - - TGCGCCAGCAGCCAGGGAATCACTGAAGCTTTCTTT CASSQGITEAFF
TRBJ2-7 TRBV6-5 many TRBD1 TGTGCCAGCACCCAGGGTTGGGACAGGGGCGGCGAGCAGTACTTC CASTQGWDRGGEQYF
TRBJ1-4 TRBV3-1/TRBV3-2 - - TGTGCCAGCACCCTCCAAGGATCGGGGGGTGAAAAACTGTTTTTT CASTLQGSGGEKLFF
TRBJ1-1 TRBV28 - - TGTGCCAGCAGTTTAAGTGTTGCGGGAACTGAAGCTTTCTTT CASSLSVAGTEAFF
TRBJ2-1 TRBV5-8 once TRBD2 TGTGCCAGCAGCTCTTACTGGACTAGCGGGGGGGACAATGAGCAGTTCTTC CASSSYWTSGGDNEQFF
TRBJ2-1 TRBV7-6 - TRBD2 TGTGCCAGCAGCTCCGGAACTAGCGGGAGGGGTCTTGAGCAGTTCTTC CASSSGTSGRGLEQFF
TRBJ1-3 TRBV27 once - TGTGCCAGCAGTACTGGACAGCGAACCGACTCTGGAAACACCATATATTTT CASSTGQRTDSGNTIYF
TRBJ2-5 TRBV9 few - TGTGCCAGCAGCGTAGGGCTGAAAGAGACCCAGTACTTC CASSVGLKETQYF
TRBJ1-1 TRBV2 - - TGTGCCAGCACCTGGCAGATGAACACTGAAGCTTTCTTT CASTWQMNTEAFF
TRBJ1-4 TRBV6-1 - - TGTGCCAGCAGTGAATTTCAGGGGCTCGGGGAAAAACTGTTTTTT CASSEFQGLGEKLFF
TRBJ2-7 TRBV7-3 - TRBD2 TGTGCCAGCAGCTTAAACGGGGGACTAGCGGGGGCCCCCGAGCAGTACTTC CASSLNGGLAGAPEQYF
TRBJ2-3 TRBV10-3 - - TGTGCCATCGGCGGTAGCGGCACAGATACGCAGTATTTT CAIGGSGTDTQYF
TRBJ1-1 TRBV28 - - TGTGCCAGCAGTTTCCCAGCGCGCACTGAAGCTTTCTTT CASSFPARTEAFF
TRBJ1-1 TRBV19 - TRBD1 TGTGCCAGTCGGACAGGGCCGAACACTGAAGCTTTCTTT CASRTGPNTEAFF
TRBJ1-2 TRBV5-4 - TRBD1 TGTGCCAGCAGCCCCCTCGGGACAGGGGGCCGCTACACCTTC CASSPLGTGGRYTF
TRBJ2-2 TRBV7-2 - - TGTGCCAGCAGACTTACTACCACCGGGGAGCTGTTTTTT CASRLTTTGELFF
TRBJ2-2 TRBV3-1/TRBV3-2 - TRBD2 TGTGCCAGCAGCGAGTTGAGGGGAGGGACCGGGGAGCTGTTTTTT CASSELRGGTGELFF
TRBJ1-2 TRBV6-5 - TRBD1 TGTGCCAGCAATAGGGACAGGCTTGACTATGGCTACACCTTC CASNRDRLDYGYTF
TRBJ1-1 TRBV2 - - TGTGCCAGCAGAAGAGGGGGGGACACTGAAGCTTTCTTT CASRRGGDTEAFF